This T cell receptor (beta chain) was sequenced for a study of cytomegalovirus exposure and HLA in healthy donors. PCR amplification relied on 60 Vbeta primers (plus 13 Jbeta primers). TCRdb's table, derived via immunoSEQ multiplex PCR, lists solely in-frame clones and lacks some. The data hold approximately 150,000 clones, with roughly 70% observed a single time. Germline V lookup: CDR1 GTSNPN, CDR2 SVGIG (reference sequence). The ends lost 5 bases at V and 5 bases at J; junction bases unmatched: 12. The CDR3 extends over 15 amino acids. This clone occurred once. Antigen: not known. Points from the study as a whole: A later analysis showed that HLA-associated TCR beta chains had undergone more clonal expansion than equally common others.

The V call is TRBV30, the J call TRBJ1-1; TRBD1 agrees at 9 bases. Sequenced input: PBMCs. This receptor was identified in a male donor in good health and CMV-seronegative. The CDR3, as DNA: TGTGCCTGGTCGCTTATGGGGACAGGGTGGACTGAAGCTTTCTTT. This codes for CAWSLMGTGWTEAFF.